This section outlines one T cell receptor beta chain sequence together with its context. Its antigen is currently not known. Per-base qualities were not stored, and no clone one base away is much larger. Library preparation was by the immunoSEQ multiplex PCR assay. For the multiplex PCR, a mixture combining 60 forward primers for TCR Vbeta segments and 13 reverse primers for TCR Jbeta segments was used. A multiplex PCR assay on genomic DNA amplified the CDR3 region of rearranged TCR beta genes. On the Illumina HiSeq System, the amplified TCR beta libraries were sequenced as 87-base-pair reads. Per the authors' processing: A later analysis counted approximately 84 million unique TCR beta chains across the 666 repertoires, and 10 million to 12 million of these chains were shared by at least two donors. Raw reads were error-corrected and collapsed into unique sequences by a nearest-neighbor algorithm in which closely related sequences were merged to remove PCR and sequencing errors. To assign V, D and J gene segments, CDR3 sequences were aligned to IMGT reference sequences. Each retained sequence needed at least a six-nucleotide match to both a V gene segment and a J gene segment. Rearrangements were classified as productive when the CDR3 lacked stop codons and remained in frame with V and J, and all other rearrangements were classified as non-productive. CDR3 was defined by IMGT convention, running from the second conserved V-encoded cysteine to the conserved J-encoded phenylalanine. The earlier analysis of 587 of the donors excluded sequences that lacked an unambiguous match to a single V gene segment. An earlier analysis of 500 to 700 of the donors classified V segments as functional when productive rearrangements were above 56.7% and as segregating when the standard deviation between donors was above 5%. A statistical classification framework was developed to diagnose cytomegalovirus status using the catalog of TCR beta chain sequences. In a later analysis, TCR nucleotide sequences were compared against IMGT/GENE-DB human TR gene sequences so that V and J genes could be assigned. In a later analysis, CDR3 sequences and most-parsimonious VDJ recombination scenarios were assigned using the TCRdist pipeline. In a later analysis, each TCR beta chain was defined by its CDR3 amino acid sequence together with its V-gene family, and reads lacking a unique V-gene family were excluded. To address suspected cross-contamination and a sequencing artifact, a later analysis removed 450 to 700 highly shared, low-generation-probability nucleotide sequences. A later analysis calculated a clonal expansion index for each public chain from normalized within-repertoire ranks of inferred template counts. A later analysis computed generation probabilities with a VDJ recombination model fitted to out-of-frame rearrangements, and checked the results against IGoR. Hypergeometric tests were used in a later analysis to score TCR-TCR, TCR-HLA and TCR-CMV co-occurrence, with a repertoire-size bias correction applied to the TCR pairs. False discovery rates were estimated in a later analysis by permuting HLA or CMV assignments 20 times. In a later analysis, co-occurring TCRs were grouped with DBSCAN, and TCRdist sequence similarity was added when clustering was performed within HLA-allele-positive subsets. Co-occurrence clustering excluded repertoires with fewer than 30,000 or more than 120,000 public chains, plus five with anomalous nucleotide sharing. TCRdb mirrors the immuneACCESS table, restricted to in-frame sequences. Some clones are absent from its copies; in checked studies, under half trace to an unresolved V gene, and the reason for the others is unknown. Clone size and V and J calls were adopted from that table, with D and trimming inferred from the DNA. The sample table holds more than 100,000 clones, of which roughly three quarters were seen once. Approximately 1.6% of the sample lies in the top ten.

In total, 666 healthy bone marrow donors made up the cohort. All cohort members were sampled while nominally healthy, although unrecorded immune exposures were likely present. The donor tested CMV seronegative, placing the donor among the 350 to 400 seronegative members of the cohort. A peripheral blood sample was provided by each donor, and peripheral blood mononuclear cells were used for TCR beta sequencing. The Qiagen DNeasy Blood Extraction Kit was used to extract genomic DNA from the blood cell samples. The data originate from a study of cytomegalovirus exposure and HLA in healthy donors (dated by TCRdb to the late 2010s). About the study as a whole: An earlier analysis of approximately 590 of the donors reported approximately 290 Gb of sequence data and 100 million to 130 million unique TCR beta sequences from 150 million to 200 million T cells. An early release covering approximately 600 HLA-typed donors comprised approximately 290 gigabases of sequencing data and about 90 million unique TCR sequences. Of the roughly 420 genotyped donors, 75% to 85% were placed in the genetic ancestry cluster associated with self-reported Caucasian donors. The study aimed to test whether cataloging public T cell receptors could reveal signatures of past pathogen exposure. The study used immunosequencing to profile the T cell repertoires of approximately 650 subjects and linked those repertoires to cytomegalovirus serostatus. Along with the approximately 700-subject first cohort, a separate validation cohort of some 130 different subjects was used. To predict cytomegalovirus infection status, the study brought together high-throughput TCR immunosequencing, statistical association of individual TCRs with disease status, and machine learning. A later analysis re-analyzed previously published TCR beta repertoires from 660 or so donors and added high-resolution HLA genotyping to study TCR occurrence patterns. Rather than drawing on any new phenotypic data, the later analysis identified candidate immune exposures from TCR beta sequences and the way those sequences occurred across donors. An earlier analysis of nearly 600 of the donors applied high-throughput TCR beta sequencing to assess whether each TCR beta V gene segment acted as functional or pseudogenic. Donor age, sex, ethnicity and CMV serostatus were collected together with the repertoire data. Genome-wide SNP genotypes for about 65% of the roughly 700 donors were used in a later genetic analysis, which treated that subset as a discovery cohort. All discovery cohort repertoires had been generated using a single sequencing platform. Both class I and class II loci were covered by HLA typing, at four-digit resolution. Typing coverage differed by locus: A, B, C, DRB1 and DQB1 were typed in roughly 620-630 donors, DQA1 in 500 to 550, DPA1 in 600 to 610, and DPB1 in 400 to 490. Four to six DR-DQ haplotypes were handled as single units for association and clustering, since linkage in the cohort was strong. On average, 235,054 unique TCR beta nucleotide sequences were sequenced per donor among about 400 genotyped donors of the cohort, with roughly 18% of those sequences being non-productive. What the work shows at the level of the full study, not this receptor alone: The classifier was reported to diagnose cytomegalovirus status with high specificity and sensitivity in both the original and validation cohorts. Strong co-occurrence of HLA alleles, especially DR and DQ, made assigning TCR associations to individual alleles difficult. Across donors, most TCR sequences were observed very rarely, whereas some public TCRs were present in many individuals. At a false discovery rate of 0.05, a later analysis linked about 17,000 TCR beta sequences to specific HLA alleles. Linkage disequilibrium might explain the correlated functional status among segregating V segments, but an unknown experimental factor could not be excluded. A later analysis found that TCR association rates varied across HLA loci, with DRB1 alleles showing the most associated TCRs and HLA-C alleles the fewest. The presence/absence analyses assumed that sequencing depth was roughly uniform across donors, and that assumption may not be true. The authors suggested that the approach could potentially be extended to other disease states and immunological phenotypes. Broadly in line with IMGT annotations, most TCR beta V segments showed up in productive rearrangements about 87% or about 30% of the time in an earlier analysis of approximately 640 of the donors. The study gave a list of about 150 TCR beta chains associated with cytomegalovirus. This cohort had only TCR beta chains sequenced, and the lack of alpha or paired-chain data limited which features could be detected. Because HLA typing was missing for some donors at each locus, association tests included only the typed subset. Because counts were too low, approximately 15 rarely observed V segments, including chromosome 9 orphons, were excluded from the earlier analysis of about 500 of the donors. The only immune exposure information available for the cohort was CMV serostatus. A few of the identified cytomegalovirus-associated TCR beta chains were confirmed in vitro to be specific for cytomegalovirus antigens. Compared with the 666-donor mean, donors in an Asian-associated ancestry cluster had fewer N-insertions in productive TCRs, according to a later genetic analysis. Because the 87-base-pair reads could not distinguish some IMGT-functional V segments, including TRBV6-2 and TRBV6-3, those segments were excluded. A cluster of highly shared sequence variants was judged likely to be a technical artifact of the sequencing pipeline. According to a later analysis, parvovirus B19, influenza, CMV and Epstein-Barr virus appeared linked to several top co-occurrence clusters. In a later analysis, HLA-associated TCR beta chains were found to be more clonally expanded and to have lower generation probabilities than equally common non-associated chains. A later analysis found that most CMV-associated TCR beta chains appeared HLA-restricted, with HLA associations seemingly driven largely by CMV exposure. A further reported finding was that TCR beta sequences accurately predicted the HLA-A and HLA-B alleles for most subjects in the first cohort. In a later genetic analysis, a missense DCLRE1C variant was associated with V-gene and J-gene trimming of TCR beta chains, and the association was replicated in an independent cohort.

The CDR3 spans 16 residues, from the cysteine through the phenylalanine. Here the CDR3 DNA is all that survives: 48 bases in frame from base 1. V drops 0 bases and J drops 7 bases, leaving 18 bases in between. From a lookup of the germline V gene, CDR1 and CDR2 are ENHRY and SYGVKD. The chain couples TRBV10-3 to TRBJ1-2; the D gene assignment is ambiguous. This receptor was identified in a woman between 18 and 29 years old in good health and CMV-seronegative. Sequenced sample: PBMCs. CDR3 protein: CAISESAGNSISGYTF. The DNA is TGTGCCATCAGTGAGTCAGCGGGTAATAGTATTAGTGGCTACACCTTC.